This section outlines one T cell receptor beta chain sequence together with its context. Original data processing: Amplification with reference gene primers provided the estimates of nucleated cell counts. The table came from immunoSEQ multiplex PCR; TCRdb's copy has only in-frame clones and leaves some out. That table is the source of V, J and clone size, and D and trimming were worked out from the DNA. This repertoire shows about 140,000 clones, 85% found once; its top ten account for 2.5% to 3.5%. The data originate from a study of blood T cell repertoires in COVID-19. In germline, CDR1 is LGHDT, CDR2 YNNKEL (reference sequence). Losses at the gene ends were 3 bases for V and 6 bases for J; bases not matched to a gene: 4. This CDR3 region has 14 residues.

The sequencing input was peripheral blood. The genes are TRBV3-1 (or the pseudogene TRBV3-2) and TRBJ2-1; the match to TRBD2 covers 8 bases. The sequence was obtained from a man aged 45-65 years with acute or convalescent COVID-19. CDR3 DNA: TGTGCCAGCAGCCATGGAACTAGCGGCAATGAGCAGTTCTTC. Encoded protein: CASSHGTSGNEQFF.